This T cell receptor (beta chain) came from a study of OX40 agonist ivuxolimab in advanced cancers. Turning to the study itself: Those treated in dose escalation had hepatocellular carcinoma, melanoma, renal cell cancer or head and neck cancer.

About this clone: Different DNA sequences within this sample yield the same CDR3.

Data came from immunoSEQ multiplex PCR; TCRdb stores just in-frame clones and leaves some out. The sample shows approximately 50,000 clones, around 87% of them seen only once. Germline loops: CDR1 GTSNPN, CDR2 SVGIG (reference sequence). The CDR3 is 14 residues long. J lost 9 bases, V lost 2 bases, and 12 bases had no gene match. The chain combines TRBV30 with TRBJ2-5; 7 bases are a match to TRBD1. Material: CD4+ or CD8+ T cells sorted from blood, obtained in a trial of the OX40 agonist ivuxolimab. This clonotype was sampled from an adult with an advanced solid tumor such as melanoma, head and neck, liver or kidney cancer. CDR3 nucleotides: TGTGCCTGGAGTCCGCGGACAGGCGTAGGGGCCCAGTACTTC. Its protein is CAWSPRTGVGAQYF. Drawing the rest from reference TRBV30 and TRBJ2-5, the complete variable domain is SQTIHQWPATLVQPVGSPLSLECTVEGTSNPNLYWYRQAAGRGLQLLFYSVGIGQISSEVPQNLSASRPQDRQFILSSKKLLLSDSGFYLCAWSPRTGVGAQYFGPGTRLLVL.